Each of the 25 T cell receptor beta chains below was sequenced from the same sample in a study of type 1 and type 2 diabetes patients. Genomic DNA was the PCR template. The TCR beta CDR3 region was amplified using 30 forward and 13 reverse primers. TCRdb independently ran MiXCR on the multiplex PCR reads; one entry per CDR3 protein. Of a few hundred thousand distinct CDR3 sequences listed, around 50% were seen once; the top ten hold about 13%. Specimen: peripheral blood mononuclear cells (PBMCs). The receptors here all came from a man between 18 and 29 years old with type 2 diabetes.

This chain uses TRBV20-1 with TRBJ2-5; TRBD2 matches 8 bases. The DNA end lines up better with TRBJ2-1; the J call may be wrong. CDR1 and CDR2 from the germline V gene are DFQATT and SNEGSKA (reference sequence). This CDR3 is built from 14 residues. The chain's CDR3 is CSASGAGGRNEQFF. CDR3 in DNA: TGCAGTGCTAGCGGGGCGGGAGGTAGGAATGAGCAGTTCTTC.

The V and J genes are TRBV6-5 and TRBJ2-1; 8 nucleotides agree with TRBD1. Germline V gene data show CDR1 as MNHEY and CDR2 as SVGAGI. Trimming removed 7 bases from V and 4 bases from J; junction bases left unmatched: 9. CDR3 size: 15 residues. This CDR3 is CASTGPGGPYNEQFF. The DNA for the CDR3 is TGTGCCAGCACGGGTCCAGGGGGCCCTTACAATGAGCAGTTCTTC.

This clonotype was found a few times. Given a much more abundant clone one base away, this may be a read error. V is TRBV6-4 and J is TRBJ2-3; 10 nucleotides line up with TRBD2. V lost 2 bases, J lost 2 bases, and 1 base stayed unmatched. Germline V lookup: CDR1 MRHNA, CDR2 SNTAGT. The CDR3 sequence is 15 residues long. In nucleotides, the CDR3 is TGTGCCAGCAGTGACGGGACTAGCGACACAGATACGCAGTATTTT. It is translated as CASSDGTSDTDTQYF.

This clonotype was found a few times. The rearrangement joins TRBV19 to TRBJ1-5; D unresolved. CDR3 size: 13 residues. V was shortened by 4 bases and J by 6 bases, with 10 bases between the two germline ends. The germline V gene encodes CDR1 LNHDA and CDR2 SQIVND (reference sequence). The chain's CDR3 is CASSKGPGQPQHF. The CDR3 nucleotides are TGTGCCAGTAGTAAAGGACCCGGTCAGCCCCAGCATTTT.

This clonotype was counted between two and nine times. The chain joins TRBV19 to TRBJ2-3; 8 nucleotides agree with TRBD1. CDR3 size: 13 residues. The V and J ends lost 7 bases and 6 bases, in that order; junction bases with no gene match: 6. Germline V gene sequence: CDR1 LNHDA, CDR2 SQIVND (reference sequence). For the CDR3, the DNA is TGTGCCAGTAAGGACAGGGTGGAGGATACGCAGTATTTT. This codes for CASKDRVEDTQYF.

CDR3: CASSLGSGGTDTQYF. The CDR3 region has the DNA TGTGCCAGCAGCTTAGGGTCGGGGGGAACAGATACGCAGTATTTT. The genes are TRBV7-2 and TRBJ2-3, with 7 bases fitting TRBD2. This CDR3 region has 15 residues. The germline V gene has CDR1 SGHTA and CDR2 FQGNSA. V shed 1 base, J shed 3 bases, and the junction held 4 bases outside the gene matches.

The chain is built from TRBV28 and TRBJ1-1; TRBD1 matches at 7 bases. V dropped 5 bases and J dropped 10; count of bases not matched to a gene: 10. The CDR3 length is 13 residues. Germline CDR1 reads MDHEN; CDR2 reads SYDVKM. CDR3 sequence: CASSLHDRALAFF. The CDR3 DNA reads TGTGCCAGCAGTCTACACGACAGGGCTCTAGCTTTCTTT.

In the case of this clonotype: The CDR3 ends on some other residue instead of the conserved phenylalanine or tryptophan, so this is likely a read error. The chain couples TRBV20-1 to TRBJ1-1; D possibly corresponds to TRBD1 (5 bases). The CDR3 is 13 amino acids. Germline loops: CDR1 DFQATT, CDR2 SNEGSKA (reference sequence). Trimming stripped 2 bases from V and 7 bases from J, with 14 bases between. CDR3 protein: CSARSLEGSEAFS. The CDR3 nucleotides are TGCAGTGCTAGATCGTTGGAGGGGAGTGAAGCTTTCTCT.

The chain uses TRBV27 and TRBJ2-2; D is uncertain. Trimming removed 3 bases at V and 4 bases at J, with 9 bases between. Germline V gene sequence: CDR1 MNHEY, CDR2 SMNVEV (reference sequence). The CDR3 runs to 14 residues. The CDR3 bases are TGTGCCAGCAGTTTCCGTCAGTTCACCGGGGAGCTGTTTTTT. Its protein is CASSFRQFTGELFF.

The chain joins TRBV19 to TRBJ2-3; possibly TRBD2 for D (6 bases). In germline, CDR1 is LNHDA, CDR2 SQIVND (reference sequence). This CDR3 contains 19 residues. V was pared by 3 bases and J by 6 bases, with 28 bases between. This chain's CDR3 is CASSIWGVGGEGAADTQYF. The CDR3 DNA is TGTGCCAGTAGTATTTGGGGCGTCGGGGGAGAAGGGGCAGCCGATACGCAGTATTTT.

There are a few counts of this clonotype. CDR3 in DNA: TGCAGCGCCAGGGTCGGTCCTAATGAAAAACTGTTTTTT. Amino acid sequence: CSARVGPNEKLFF. The rearrangement links TRBV29-1 to TRBJ1-4; TRBD1 is a possible D gene (5 bases). V was trimmed by 7 bases and J by 3 bases, leaving 12 bases between them. Germline CDR1 SQVTM, CDR2 ANQGSEA. The CDR3 has 13 amino acids.

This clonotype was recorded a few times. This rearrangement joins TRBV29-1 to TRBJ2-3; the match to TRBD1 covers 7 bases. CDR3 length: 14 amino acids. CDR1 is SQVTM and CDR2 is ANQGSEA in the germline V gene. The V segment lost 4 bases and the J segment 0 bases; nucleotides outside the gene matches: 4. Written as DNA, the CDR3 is TGCAGCGTTGTCCGGGACAGTAGCACAGATACGCAGTATTTT. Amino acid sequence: CSVVRDSSTDTQYF.

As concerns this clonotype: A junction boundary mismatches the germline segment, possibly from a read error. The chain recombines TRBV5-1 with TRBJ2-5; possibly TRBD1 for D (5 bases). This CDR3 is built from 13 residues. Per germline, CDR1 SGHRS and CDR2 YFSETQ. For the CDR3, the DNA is TGCGCCAGAAGCTTGGGGCGGACAGAGACCCAGTACTTC. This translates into CARSLGRTETQYF.

The CDR3 loop is CAWSVWDRGLNEQFF. The DNA for the CDR3 is TGTGCCTGGAGTGTTTGGGACAGGGGTTTGAATGAGCAGTTCTTC. The rearrangement uses TRBV30 and TRBJ2-1; 10 bases map to TRBD1. CDR1 is GTSNPN, CDR2 SVGIG, per germline (reference sequence). CDR3 length: 15 residues. Trimming took 0 bases from V and 7 from J; bases not matched to a gene: 6.

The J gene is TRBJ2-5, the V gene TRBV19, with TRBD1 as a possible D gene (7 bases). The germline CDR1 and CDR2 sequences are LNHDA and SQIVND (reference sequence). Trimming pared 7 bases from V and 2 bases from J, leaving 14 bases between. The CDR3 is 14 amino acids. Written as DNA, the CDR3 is TGTGCCAGTAAGGAGGGGGCGCGGCAAGAGACCCAGTACTTC. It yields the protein CASKEGARQETQYF.

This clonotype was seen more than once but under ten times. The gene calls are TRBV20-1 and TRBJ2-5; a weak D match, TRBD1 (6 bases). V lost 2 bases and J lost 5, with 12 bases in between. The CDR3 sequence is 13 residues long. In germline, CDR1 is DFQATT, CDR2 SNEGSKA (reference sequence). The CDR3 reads CSARLQGWETQYF. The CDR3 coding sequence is TGCAGTGCTAGACTACAGGGCTGGGAGACCCAGTACTTC.

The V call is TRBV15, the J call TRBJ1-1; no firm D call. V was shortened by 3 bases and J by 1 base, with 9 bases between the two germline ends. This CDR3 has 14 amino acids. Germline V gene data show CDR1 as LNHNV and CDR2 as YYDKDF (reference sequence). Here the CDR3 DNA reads TGTGCCACCAGCAGCGGGAGGAGGAACACTGAAGCTTTCTTT. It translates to CATSSGRRNTEAFF. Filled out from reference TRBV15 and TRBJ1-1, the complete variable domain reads DAMVIQNPRYQVTQFGKPVTLSCSQTLNHNVMYWYQQKSSQAPKLLFHYYDKDFNNEADTPDNFQSRRPNTSFCFLDIRSPGLGDTAMYLCATSSGRRNTEAFFGQGTRLTVV.

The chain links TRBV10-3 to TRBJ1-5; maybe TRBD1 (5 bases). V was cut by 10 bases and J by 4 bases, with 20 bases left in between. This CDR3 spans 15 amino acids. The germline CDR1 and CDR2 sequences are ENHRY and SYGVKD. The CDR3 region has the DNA TGTGCCAGCAGATTTCCCGGGACGGATAATCAGCCCCAGCATTTT. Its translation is CASRFPGTDNQPQHF.

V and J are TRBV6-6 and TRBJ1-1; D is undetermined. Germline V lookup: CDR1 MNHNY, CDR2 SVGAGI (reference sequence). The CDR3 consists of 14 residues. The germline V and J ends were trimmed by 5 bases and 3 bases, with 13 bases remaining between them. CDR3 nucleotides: TGTGCCAGCAGTGTACGACCTGAGGACACTGAAGCTTTCTTT. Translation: CASSVRPEDTEAFF.

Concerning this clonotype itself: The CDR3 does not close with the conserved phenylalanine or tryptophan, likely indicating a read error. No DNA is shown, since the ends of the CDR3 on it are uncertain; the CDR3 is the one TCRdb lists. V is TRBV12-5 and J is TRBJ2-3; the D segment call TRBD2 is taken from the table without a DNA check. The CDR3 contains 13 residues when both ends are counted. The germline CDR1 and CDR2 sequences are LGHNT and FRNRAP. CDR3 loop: CASSRTSGLGEYL.

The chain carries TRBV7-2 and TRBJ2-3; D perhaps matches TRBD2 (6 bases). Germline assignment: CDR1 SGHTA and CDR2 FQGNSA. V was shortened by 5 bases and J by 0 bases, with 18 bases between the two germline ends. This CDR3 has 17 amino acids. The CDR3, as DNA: TGTGCCAGCAGCATCCCTAGTGGCGGGGACAGCACAGATACGCAGTATTTT. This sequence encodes CASSIPSGGDSTDTQYF.

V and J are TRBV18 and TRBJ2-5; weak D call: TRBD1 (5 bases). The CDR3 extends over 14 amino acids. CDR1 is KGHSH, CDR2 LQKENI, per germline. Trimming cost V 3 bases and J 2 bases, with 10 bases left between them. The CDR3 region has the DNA TGTGCCAGCTCACCCTTAGACAGACAAGAGACCCAGTACTTC. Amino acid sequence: CASSPLDRQETQYF.

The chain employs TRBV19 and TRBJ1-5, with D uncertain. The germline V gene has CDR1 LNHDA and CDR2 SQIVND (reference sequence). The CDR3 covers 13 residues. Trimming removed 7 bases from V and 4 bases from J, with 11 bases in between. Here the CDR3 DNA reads TGTGCCAGTAAATTCGCAGTTAATCAGCCCCAGCATTTT. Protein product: CASKFAVNQPQHF.

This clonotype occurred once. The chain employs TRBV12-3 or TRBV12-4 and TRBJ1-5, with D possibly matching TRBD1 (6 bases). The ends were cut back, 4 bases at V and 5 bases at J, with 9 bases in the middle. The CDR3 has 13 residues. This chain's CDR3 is CASSWAGDQPQHF. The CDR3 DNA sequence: TGTGCCAGCAGTTGGGCAGGGGATCAGCCCCAGCATTTT.

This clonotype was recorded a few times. CDR3 sequence (DNA): TGTGCCAGCAGTTTTCGGGACGGGGACCAAGAGACCCAGTACTTC. Translated, it gives CASSFRDGDQETQYF. V usage is TRBV28 and J usage is TRBJ2-5, with D perhaps given as TRBD1 or TRBD2 (5 bases each). The CDR3 runs to 15 residues. Germline CDR1 reads MDHEN; CDR2 reads SYDVKM. Trimming pared 3 bases from V and 0 bases from J, leaving 11 bases between.